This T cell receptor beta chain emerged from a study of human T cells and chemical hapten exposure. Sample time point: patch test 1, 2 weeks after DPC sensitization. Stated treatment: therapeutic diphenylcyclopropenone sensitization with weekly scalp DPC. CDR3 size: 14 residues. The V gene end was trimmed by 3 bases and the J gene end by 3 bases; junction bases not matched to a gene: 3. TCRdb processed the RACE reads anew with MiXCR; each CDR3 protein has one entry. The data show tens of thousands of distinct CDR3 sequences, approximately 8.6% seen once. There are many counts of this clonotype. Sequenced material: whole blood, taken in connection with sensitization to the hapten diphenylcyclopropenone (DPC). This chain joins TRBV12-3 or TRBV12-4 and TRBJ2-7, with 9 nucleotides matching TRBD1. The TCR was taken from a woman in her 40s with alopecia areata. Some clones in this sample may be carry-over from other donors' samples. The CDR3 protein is CASSLGDRDYEQYF. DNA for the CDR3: TGTGCCAGCAGTTTGGGGGACAGGGACTACGAGCAGTACTTC.